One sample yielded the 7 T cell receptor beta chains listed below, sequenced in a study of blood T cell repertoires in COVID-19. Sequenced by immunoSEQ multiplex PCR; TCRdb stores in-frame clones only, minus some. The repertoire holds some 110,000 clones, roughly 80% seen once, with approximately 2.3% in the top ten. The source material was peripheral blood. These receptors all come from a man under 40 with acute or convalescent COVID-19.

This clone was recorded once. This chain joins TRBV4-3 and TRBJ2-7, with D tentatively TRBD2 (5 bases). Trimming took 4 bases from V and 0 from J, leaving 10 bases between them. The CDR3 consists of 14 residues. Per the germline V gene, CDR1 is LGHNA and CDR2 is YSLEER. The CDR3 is CASSRTGYSYEQYF. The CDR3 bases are TGCGCCAGCAGCCGAACGGGGTACTCCTACGAGCAGTACTTC.

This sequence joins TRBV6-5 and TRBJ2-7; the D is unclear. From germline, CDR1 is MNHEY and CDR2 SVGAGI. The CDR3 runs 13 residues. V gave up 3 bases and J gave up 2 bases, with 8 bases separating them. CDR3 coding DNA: TGTGCCAGCAGTTATTCCCCCACCTACGAGCAGTACTTC. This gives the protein CASSYSPTYEQYF.

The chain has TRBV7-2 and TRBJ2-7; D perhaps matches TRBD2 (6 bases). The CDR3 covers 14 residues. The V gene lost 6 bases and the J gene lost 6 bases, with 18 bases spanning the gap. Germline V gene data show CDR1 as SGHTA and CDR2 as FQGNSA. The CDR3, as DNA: TGTGCCAGCAGTAAATCCAGGGACTTAAGCGAGCAGTACTTC. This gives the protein CASSKSRDLSEQYF.

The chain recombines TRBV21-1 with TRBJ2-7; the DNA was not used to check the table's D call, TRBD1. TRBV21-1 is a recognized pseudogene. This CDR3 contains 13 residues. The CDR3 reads CASSTRQVGKQYV. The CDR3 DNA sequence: TGTGCCAGCAGCACAAGACAGGTAGGTAAGCAGTACGTC.

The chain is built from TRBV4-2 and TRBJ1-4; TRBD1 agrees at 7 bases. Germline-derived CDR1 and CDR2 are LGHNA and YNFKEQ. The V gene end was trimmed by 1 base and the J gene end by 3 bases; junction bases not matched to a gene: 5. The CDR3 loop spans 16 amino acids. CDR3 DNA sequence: TGTGCCAGCAGCCAAGTAGGGGGCAGATCTAATGAAAAACTGTTTTTT. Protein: CASSQVGGRSNEKLFF.

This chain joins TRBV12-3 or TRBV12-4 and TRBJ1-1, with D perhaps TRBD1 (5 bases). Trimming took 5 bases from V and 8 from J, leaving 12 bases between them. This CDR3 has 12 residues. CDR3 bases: TGTGCCAGCAGTCCAGACAGTAAGGAAGCTTTCTTT. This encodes CASSPDSKEAFF.

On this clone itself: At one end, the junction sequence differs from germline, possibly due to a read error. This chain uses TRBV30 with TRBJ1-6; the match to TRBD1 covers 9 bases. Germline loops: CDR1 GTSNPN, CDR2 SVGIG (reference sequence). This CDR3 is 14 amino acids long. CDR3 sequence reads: CALSETGGNSPLHF. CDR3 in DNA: TGTGCCTTGAGTGAGACAGGGGGTAATTCACCCCTCCACTTT.